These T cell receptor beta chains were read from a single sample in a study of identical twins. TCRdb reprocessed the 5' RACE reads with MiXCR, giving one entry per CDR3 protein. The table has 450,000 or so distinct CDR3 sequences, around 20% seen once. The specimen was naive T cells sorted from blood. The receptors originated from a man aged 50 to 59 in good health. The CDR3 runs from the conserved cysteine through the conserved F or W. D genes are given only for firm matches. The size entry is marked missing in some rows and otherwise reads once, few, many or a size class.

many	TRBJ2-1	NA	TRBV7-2	TGTGCCAGCAGCTTAGAACTAGCAACCTACAATGAGCAGTTCTTC	CASSLELATYNEQFF
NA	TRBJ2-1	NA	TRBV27	TGTGCCAGCAGTTCATCGGGACTTGCCTACAATGAGCAGTTCTTC	CASSSSGLAYNEQFF
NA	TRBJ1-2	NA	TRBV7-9	TGTGCCAGCAGCTTAGCAGCTGGGCTTAACTATGGCTACACCTTC	CASSLAAGLNYGYTF
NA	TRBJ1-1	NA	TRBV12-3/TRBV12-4	TGTGCCAGCAAACGGGCAACGGAGACTGAAGCTTTCTTT	CASKRATETEAFF
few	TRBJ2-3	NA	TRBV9	TGTGCCAGCGGAGATAGGGGCACAGATACGCAGTATTTT	CASGDRGTDTQYF
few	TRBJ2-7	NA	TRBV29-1	TGCAGCGTTGACGGCGGAGGGAGTTACGAGCAGTACTTC	CSVDGGGSYEQYF
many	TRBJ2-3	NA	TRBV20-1	TGCAGTGCTAGAGATAGCGGTACGCAGTATTTT	CSARDSGTQYF
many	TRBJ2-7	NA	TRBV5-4	TGTGCCAGCAGCTTGGCCCTTGATCGGGATCGGGAGCAGTACTTC	CASSLALDRDREQYF
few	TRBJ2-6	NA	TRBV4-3	TGCGCCAGCAGCCAAGAGGGTCGAGGGGCCTCTGGGGCCAACGTCCTGACTTTC	CASSQEGRGASGANVLTF
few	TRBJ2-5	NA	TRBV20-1	TGCAGTGCTAGGCAGATTCAAGAGACCCAGTACTTC	CSARQIQETQYF
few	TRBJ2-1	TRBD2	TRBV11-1	TGTGCCAGCAGCTCGCCGAGATTAAATAGCGGGAGCTGGGATGAGCAGTTCTTC	CASSSPRLNSGSWDEQFF
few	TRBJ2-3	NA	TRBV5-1	TGCGCCAGCAGCTTAGCCTCTATGGGCACAGATACGCAGTATTTT	CASSLASMGTDTQYF
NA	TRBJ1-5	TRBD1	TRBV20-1	TGCAGTTCCGGGACAGGGAGCAATTGGCCCCAGCATTTT	CSSGTGSNWPQHF
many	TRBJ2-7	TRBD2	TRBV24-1	TGTGCCACCAGTGATTTGCGATCGTGGCGGGAGAGATCCTACGAGCAGTACTTC	CATSDLRSWRERSYEQYF
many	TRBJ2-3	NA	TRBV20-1	TGCAGTGCTAGAGATGGGCGGAGCACAGATACGCAGTATTTT	CSARDGRSTDTQYF
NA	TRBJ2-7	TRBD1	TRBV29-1	TGCAGCGTTGAAGATCAAAGGACAGGCTCCTACGAGCAGTACTTC	CSVEDQRTGSYEQYF
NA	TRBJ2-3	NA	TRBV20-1	TGCAGTGCTAGAGGCGGTCTTAGCACAGATACGCAGTATTTT	CSARGGLSTDTQYF
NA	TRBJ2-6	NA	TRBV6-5	TGTGCCAGCAGTTACCAGAGCTCTGGGGCCAACGTCCTGACTTTC	CASSYQSSGANVLTF
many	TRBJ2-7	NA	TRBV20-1	TGCAGTGCTAGCCGGGACGAGCAGTACTTC	CSASRDEQYF
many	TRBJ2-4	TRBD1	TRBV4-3	TGCGCCAGCAGCCAAGATGGTTACGGGACAGGGGGCCTGAACATTCAGTACTTC	CASSQDGYGTGGLNIQYF
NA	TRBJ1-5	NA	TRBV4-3	TGCGCCAGCAGCACAGGGTTTAGCAATCAGCCCCAGCATTTT	CASSTGFSNQPQHF
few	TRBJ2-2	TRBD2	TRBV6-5	TGTGCCAGCAGTTACTCTCCCCTAGCGGGAAACACCGGGGAGCTGTTTTTT	CASSYSPLAGNTGELFF
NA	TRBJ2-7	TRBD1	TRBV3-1	TGTGCCAGCAGCCATTTTGGACCGGGACAGGGGGTCTACGAGCAGTACTTC	CASSHFGPGQGVYEQYF
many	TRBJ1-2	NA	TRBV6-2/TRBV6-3	TGTGCCAGCCAACCAGGACAGCTGATCGGCTACACCTTC	CASQPGQLIGYTF
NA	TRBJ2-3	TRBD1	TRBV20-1	TGCAGTGCTAGGAGACAGGGGCGTAGCACAGATACGCAGTATTTT	CSARRQGRSTDTQYF
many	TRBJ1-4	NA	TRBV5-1	TGCGCCAGCAGCTTGGATGGCCTCGGTAATGGAAAACTGTTTTTT	CASSLDGLGNGKLFF
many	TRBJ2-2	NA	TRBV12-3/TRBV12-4	TGTGCCAGCGGGTGGACAGCCTCGAACACCGGGGAGCTGTTTTTT	CASGWTASNTGELFF
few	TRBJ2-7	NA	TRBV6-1	TGTGCCAGCAGTGAAGCAATGGGGAGCTCCTACGAGCAGTACTTC	CASSEAMGSSYEQYF
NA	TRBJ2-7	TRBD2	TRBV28	TGTGCCAGCAGTTTAGGGGGGGACTCCTACGAGCAGTACTTC	CASSLGGDSYEQYF
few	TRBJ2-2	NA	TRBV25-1	TGTGCCAGCAGTGATCCGTCCCAGGGGACCGGGGAGCTGTTTTTT	CASSDPSQGTGELFF
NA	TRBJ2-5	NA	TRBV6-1	TGTGCCAGCAGGGGGTACCCGAAGGTTATTCAAGAGACCCAGTACTTC	CASRGYPKVIQETQYF
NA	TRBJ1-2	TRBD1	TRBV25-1	TGTGCCAGCAGTGAGCCGGGACAGGGATATGGCTACACCTTC	CASSEPGQGYGYTF
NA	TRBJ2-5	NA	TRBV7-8	TGTGCCAGCAGCTTAGTTCCTAGGGGGAGGGCCAAAGAGACCCAGTACTTC	CASSLVPRGRAKETQYF
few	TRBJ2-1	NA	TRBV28	TGTGCCAGCAGTTCCCGGGGATTTAATGAGCAGTTCTTC	CASSSRGFNEQFF
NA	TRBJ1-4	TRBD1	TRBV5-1	TGCGCCAGCAGCATGATCGGGGACAGGCCTTCATTT	CASSMIGDRPSF
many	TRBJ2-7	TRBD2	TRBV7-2	TGTGCCAGCAGCTGGGAGGGCGGGCTTACCTACGAGCAGTACTTC	CASSWEGGLTYEQYF
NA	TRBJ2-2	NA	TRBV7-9	TGTGCCAGCAGCCAGACAGTCCGCACCGGGGAGCTGTTTTTT	CASSQTVRTGELFF
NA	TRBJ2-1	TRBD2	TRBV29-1	TGCAGCGTAGCCGGGACTAGCTTCCACAATGAGCAGTTCTTC	CSVAGTSFHNEQFF
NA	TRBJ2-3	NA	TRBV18	TGTGCCAGCTCACCTGCCCCCGGGAGTGGCCCAGATACGCAGTATTTT	CASSPAPGSGPDTQYF
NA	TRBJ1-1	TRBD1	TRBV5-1	TGCGCCAGCAGCCCAGGGACAGAAGTCATGAACACTGAAGCTTTCTTT	CASSPGTEVMNTEAFF
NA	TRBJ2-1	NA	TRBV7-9	TGTGCCAGCAGCCCCTCCCGGGGGCTAACGAACAATGAGCAGTTCTTC	CASSPSRGLTNNEQFF
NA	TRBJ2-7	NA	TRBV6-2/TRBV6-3	TGTGCCAGCAGTTATTGGGGGGCCGAGCAGTACTTC	CASSYWGAEQYF
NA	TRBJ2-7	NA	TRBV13	TGTGCCAGCAGTGCTGGGACTCCAAGCTCCTACGAGCAGTACTTC	CASSAGTPSSYEQYF
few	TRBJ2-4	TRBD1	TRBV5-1	TGCGCCAGCAGCTTGGCCTTCGACAGGGTCCAAGCCAAAAACATTCAGTACTTC	CASSLAFDRVQAKNIQYF
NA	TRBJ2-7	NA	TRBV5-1	TGCGCCAGCAGCTTGAGTGGTGGGTACTACGAGCAGTACTTC	CASSLSGGYYEQYF
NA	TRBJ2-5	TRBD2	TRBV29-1	TGCAGCGCCAGCGGGAGGGTGTCACAAGAGACCCAGTACTTC	CSASGRVSQETQYF
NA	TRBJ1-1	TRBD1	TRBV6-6	TGTGCCAGCAGTTTGACAGGGGTTGGTGAAGCTTTCTTT	CASSLTGVGEAFF
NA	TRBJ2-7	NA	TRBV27	TGTGCCAGCAGTTCTCTAGCGCGGATTGCCTACGAGCAGTACTTC	CASSSLARIAYEQYF
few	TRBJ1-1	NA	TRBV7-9	TGTGCCAGCAGCGTTGGGGGGGATTACACTGAAGCTTTCTTT	CASSVGGDYTEAFF
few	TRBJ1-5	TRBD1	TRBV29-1	TGCAGCGTTGCAGAGGGGGCCGCTCAGCCCCAGCATTTT	CSVAEGAAQPQHF
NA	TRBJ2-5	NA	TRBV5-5	TGTGCCAGCAGCTTGGTGGACAGAGGGTCAGACAGGGAGACCCAGTACTTC	CASSLVDRGSDRETQYF
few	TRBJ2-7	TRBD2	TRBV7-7	TGTGCCAGCAGCTCTGGACTAGCGGGAGCCCTCTACGAGCAGTACTTC	CASSSGLAGALYEQYF
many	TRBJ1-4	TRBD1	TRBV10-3	TGTGCCACTTCAGGGGGTCGGAATGAAAAACTGTTTTTT	CATSGGRNEKLFF
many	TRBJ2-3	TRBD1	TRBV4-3	TGCGCCAGCAGCCAAGAGTGGGACAGGGGCACAGATACGCAGTATTTT	CASSQEWDRGTDTQYF
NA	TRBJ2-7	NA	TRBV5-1	TGCGCCAGCAGCCTCCGGACGGTGGATTACGAGCAGTACTTC	CASSLRTVDYEQYF